One TCR beta chain is described in this entry. What it binds is unknown. This sample is part of a study of shared clonotypes between healthy human individuals. Looking at the study overall: Plates per donor: three CD4 naive, three CD4 memory, two CD8 naive, one CD8 memory. Study-wide points: It was observed that roughly 5% of naive CD4 clonotypes were shared across a handful of donors.

Germline lookup yields CDR1 SGHAT and CDR2 FQNNGV. The V end lost 5 bases, the J end lost 4 bases, and 18 bases lay between the germline ends. This CDR3 has 15 residues. Assay runs were performed at deep level. Profiling relied on immunoSEQ multiplex PCR, and the TCRdb table lists in-frame clones only, not all of them. In the table there are 1.5 million to 1.9 million clones, 95% to 99% of which are singletons. This clonotype was obtained from a man aged 25 to 40 in good health. This chain uses TRBV11-2 with TRBJ2-7, with a tentative D call TRBD1 (6 bases). Sequencing was carried out using naive CD4+ T cells sorted from blood. Noted subset: CD45RA+ positively selected. CDR3 region: CASSLTRGKVYEQYF. Written as DNA, the CDR3 is TGTGCCAGCAGCCTCACCAGGGGCAAAGTTTACGAGCAGTACTTC.